These T cell receptor beta chains were read from a single sample in a study of cytomegalovirus exposure and HLA in healthy donors. TCRdb's table, derived via immunoSEQ multiplex PCR, lists solely in-frame clones and lacks some. The sample consists of about 93,000 clones, more than 55% of them appearing once. Sequencing was done on a sample of PBMCs. These receptors were taken from a boy between 10 and 17 years old in good health and CMV-seropositive. Both conserved end residues are trimmed from each CDR3. A D gene is named only where the DNA matches it firmly. Clone size, where shown, is once, few, many, or a class for clones that have expanded.

V gene: TRBV28
J gene: TRBJ1-4
D gene: TRBD1
clone size: -
CDR3 protein: ASSSTGTGINEKLF

V gene: TRBV10-3
J gene: TRBJ1-2
D gene: -
clone size: -
CDR3 protein: AISEFNLGNYGYT

V gene: TRBV5-1
J gene: TRBJ2-7
D gene: -
clone size: -
CDR3 protein: ASSLMPGSSYEQY

V gene: TRBV6-5
J gene: TRBJ1-5
D gene: -
clone size: few
CDR3 protein: ASGPGLEVLEPQN

V gene: TRBV6-1
J gene: TRBJ1-3
D gene: -
clone size: -
CDR3 protein: ASSNNNGNTIY

V gene: TRBV14
J gene: TRBJ1-2
D gene: -
clone size: -
CDR3 protein: ASSQVGGLGGSYGYT

V gene: TRBV7-9
J gene: TRBJ2-5
D gene: TRBD1
clone size: -
CDR3 protein: ASSLGTGMETQY

V gene: TRBV5-1
J gene: TRBJ2-3
D gene: -
clone size: -
CDR3 protein: ASSLGSHTDTQY

V gene: TRBV30
J gene: TRBJ1-2
D gene: -
clone size: -
CDR3 protein: AWSVRGTNYGYP

V gene: TRBV15
J gene: TRBJ2-5
D gene: -
clone size: few
CDR3 protein: ATSTNRILGTQY

V gene: TRBV9
J gene: TRBJ2-7
D gene: TRBD1
clone size: -
CDR3 protein: ASSASGTGISEQY

V gene: TRBV19
J gene: TRBJ1-2
D gene: -
clone size: -
CDR3 protein: AVVSPFTYGYT

V gene: TRBV30
J gene: TRBJ1-1
D gene: -
clone size: -
CDR3 protein: AWNLQAYTEAF

V gene: TRBV11-1
J gene: TRBJ1-1
D gene: TRBD1
clone size: -
CDR3 protein: ASSSDRMNTEAF

V gene: TRBV27
J gene: TRBJ2-3
D gene: TRBD1
clone size: -
CDR3 protein: ASSLTRGPTDTQY

V gene: TRBV5-1
J gene: TRBJ1-4
D gene: -
clone size: -
CDR3 protein: ASSLALGRGEKLF

V gene: TRBV2
J gene: TRBJ1-4
D gene: TRBD1
clone size: -
CDR3 protein: ASRDYRDRGEKLF

V gene: TRBV6-4
J gene: TRBJ2-7
D gene: TRBD1
clone size: -
CDR3 protein: ASSDDPWTGKFIAYEQY

V gene: TRBV19
J gene: TRBJ2-2
D gene: -
clone size: -
CDR3 protein: ASSMRRLDTGELF

V gene: TRBV13
J gene: TRBJ2-1
D gene: TRBD2
clone size: -
CDR3 protein: ASSLTGAGGHNEQF

V gene: TRBV5-4
J gene: TRBJ2-2
D gene: TRBD1
clone size: -
CDR3 protein: ASNRDRAAGELF

V gene: TRBV4-1
J gene: TRBJ2-1
D gene: -
clone size: -
CDR3 protein: ASGGGPSYNEQF

V gene: TRBV5-1
J gene: TRBJ1-1
D gene: -
clone size: -
CDR3 protein: ASSRRSLGTEAF

V gene: TRBV6-5
J gene: TRBJ1-2
D gene: -
clone size: once
CDR3 protein: ASSYGGSLSYGYT

V gene: TRBV25-1
J gene: TRBJ1-3
D gene: -
clone size: few
CDR3 protein: ASTGEGRGSGNTIY

V gene: TRBV7-9
J gene: TRBJ2-7
D gene: -
clone size: -
CDR3 protein: ASSETYEQY

V gene: TRBV6-6
J gene: TRBJ2-7
D gene: -
clone size: -
CDR3 protein: ASQDSGTPYEQY

V gene: TRBV7-3
J gene: TRBJ2-2
D gene: TRBD2
clone size: few
CDR3 protein: ASRPSGGAGELF

V gene: TRBV5-8
J gene: TRBJ1-2
D gene: -
clone size: -
CDR3 protein: ASSLRGGGYGYT

V gene: TRBV5-1
J gene: TRBJ2-1
D gene: TRBD1
clone size: -
CDR3 protein: ASSSYRGKAYNEQF

V gene: TRBV4-1
J gene: TRBJ1-1
D gene: -
clone size: -
CDR3 protein: ASSLVTSRPEAF

V gene: TRBV6-1
J gene: TRBJ1-5
D gene: TRBD1
clone size: -
CDR3 protein: ASSDAGGHQPQN

V gene: TRBV29-1
J gene: TRBJ2-7
D gene: -
clone size: -
CDR3 protein: SVDRGYEQY

V gene: TRBV7-9
J gene: TRBJ1-2
D gene: -
clone size: -
CDR3 protein: ASSSPAGGDSYT

V gene: TRBV9
J gene: TRBJ2-3
D gene: TRBD2
clone size: -
CDR3 protein: ASSVGLAGGLSTDTQY

V gene: TRBV18
J gene: TRBJ1-3
D gene: -
clone size: -
CDR3 protein: ASSSTDSGNTIY

V gene: TRBV7-3
J gene: TRBJ1-6
D gene: TRBD1
clone size: -
CDR3 protein: ASSSGDRDSPLH

V gene: TRBV6-6
J gene: TRBJ1-4
D gene: TRBD1
clone size: -
CDR3 protein: ASRTDRGFEKLF

V gene: TRBV6-6
J gene: TRBJ2-5
D gene: TRBD1
clone size: -
CDR3 protein: ASSGRGTGGSGTQY

V gene: TRBV5-6
J gene: TRBJ2-7
D gene: -
clone size: -
CDR3 protein: ASSLGQVVYSYEQY

V gene: TRBV7-9
J gene: TRBJ2-3
D gene: TRBD2
clone size: -
CDR3 protein: ASGRGLAGASTDTQY

V gene: TRBV5-1
J gene: TRBJ1-2
D gene: TRBD1
clone size: -
CDR3 protein: ASSSDRGGYGYT

V gene: TRBV5-4
J gene: TRBJ2-2
D gene: -
clone size: few
CDR3 protein: ASSWGRLRTGELF

V gene: TRBV9
J gene: TRBJ2-1
D gene: TRBD2
clone size: few
CDR3 protein: ASSALAGSSYNEQF

V gene: TRBV20-1
J gene: TRBJ1-1
D gene: -
clone size: -
CDR3 protein: SATGNTEAF

V gene: TRBV6-5
J gene: TRBJ2-3
D gene: -
clone size: few
CDR3 protein: ASRRTATDTQY

V gene: TRBV19
J gene: TRBJ1-6
D gene: -
clone size: few
CDR3 protein: ASSISKGSSSPLH

V gene: TRBV7-8
J gene: TRBJ1-5
D gene: -
clone size: -
CDR3 protein: ASSLSRDSNQPQH